Presented here are 21 T cell receptor beta chains from one specimen sequenced in a study of cytomegalovirus exposure and HLA in healthy donors. Use of 60 Vbeta and 13 Jbeta primers characterized the PCR. The method was immunoSEQ multiplex PCR; TCRdb's version includes in-frame clones alone and lacks a portion of them. This table holds 180,000 or so clones, 70% to 80% found once. Sequences were obtained from PBMCs. The receptors were sampled from a man between 18 and 35 years old in good health and CMV-seronegative.

The chain uses TRBV5-6 and TRBJ2-7; TRBD2 aligns across 7 bases. Germline assignment: CDR1 SGHDT and CDR2 YYEEEE. With V trimmed by 2 bases and J by 6 bases, 14 bases remained unmatched. The CDR3 sequence is 16 residues long. This CDR3 is CASSLTEGLEAAEQYF. The CDR3 nucleotides read TGTGCCAGCAGCTTAACAGAAGGACTAGAAGCTGCCGAGCAGTACTTC.

This sequence joins TRBV27 and TRBJ1-1; D may be TRBD1 (5 bases). The V gene's germline CDR1 is MNHEY and CDR2 SMNVEV (reference sequence). CDR3 length: 11 amino acids. The V end lost 7 bases, the J end lost 3 bases, and 6 bases lay between the germline ends. CDR3 bases: TGTGCCAGCAAGGGGTACACTGAAGCTTTCTTT. It translates to CASKGYTEAFF.

As regards this clone: A junction boundary mismatches the germline segment, possibly from a read error. V usage is TRBV6-6 and J usage is TRBJ1-2, with 11 bases fitting TRBD1. The germline V gene encodes CDR1 MNHNY and CDR2 SVGAGI (reference sequence). CDR3 length: 15 residues. CDR3 sequence reads: CASERRDRGDYGYPF. CDR3 DNA: TGTGCCAGCGAACGCCGGGACAGGGGGGACTATGGCTACCCCTTC.

This rearrangement joins TRBV2 to TRBJ2-1; a weak D match, TRBD2 (6 bases). CDR1 and CDR2 (germline): SNHLY, FYNNEI. CDR3 size: 13 residues. Trimming stripped 6 bases from V and 9 bases from J, with 15 bases between. Written as DNA, the CDR3 is TGTGCCAGCAGGGAGACTGTGGGGGGTGAGCAGTTCTTC. Translating gives CASRETVGGEQFF.

The table lists this clone with a few counts. The rearrangement uses TRBV30 and TRBJ1-1, with unresolved D. The germline V and J ends were trimmed by 5 bases and 0 bases, with 4 bases remaining between them. Germline-derived CDR1 and CDR2 are GTSNPN and SVGIG (reference sequence). This CDR3 is built from 11 residues. CDR3 amino acids: CAWDMNTEAFF. The DNA of the CDR3 is TGTGCCTGGGACATGAACACTGAAGCTTTCTTT.

The V and J genes are TRBV2 and TRBJ2-1; the match to TRBD2 covers 10 bases. From germline, CDR1 is SNHLY and CDR2 FYNNEI. This CDR3 region has 15 residues. Unmatched junction bases numbered 7, after V lost 6 bases and J lost 5 bases. The CDR3 nucleotides are TGTGCCAGCAGGCCGCAGACTAGCGGGCACAATGAGCAGTTCTTC. It encodes CASRPQTSGHNEQFF.

V is TRBV9 and J is TRBJ2-7; 12 bases are shared with TRBD1. CDR1 is SGDLS, CDR2 YYNGEE, per germline. The CDR3 is 15 residues long. After removal of 3 bases from V and 6 bases from J, the junction contained 7 bases not matched to a gene. The CDR3, as DNA: TGTGCCAGCAGCGCATCCGGGACAGGGGGCCGCGAGCAGTACTTC. This translates into CASSASGTGGREQYF.

J is TRBJ2-2 and V is TRBV19, with 8 bases aligning to TRBD1. This CDR3 has 15 residues. The V gene's germline CDR1 is LNHDA and CDR2 SQIVND (reference sequence). V lost 6 bases and J lost 0; bases outside the gene matches: 3. CDR3 loop: CASSRDRSNTGELFF. The CDR3 nucleotides read TGTGCCAGTAGCCGGGACAGGTCGAACACCGGGGAGCTGTTTTTT.

This clone was detected only once. The chain links TRBV7-3 to TRBJ2-1; TRBD2 matches at 7 bases. CDR3 size: 16 residues. J lost 0 bases, V lost 1 base, and 3 bases had no gene match. Germline V CDR1 and CDR2: SGHTA, FQGTGA. CDR3: CASSLSGGVSYNEQFF. In DNA, the CDR3 is TGTGCCAGCAGCTTAAGCGGGGGTGTCTCCTACAATGAGCAGTTCTTC.

The chain recombines TRBV14 with TRBJ2-3; D possibly corresponds to TRBD2 (6 bases). Germline CDR1 and CDR2: SGHDN and FVKESK. The V and J ends lost 1 base and 9 bases respectively, with 11 bases between them. CDR3 length: 13 amino acids. The DNA of the CDR3 is TGTGCCAGCAGCCAAGTAGAGAGCGGGACGCAGTATTTT. Translation gives CASSQVESGTQYF.

This clone was observed a single time. V usage is TRBV4-3 and J usage is TRBJ2-1; maybe TRBD2 (6 bases). Germline V gene data show CDR1 as LGHNA and CDR2 as YSLEER. V gave up 4 bases and J gave up 5 bases, with 15 bases separating them. This CDR3 spans 15 amino acids. The CDR3, as DNA: TGCGCCAGCAGCCGGGGCGGGGCGTCAAACAATGAGCAGTTCTTC. Protein: CASSRGGASNNEQFF.

The genes are TRBV15 and TRBJ1-5; 8 bases are shared with TRBD1. Germline CDR1 LNHNV, CDR2 YYDKDF (reference sequence). V shed 0 bases, J shed 0 bases, and the junction held 7 bases outside the gene matches. This CDR3 region has 18 residues. CDR3 region: CATSRDRGQVYSNQPQHF. The DNA of the CDR3 is TGTGCCACCAGCAGAGATAGGGGACAGGTCTATAGCAATCAGCCCCAGCATTTT.

The chain employs TRBV10-3 and TRBJ2-7, with 11 bases identical to TRBD2. This CDR3 is built from 17 residues. V was pared by 2 bases and J by 3 bases, with 9 bases of the junction left unmatched. Germline CDR1 reads ENHRY; CDR2 reads SYGVKD. CDR3: CAISEDSGRALYYEQYF. For the CDR3, the DNA is TGTGCCATCAGTGAGGATAGCGGGAGGGCTCTCTACTACGAGCAGTACTTC.

The gene calls are TRBV6-1 and TRBJ2-7, with D tentatively TRBD2 (5 bases). V was pared by 8 bases and J by 0 bases, with 17 bases between. Germline V lookup: CDR1 MNHNS, CDR2 SASEGT. There are 15 residues in the CDR3. The CDR3 is CASRRLEGSSYEQYF. The DNA for the CDR3 is TGTGCCAGCCGCCGTTTAGAGGGCAGCTCCTACGAGCAGTACTTC.

The chain couples TRBV11-2 to TRBJ2-1; 10 bases are shared with TRBD2. This CDR3 comprises 15 residues. J was trimmed by 7 bases and V by 7 bases; bases with no gene match: 10. The germline V gene has CDR1 SGHAT and CDR2 FQNNGV. CDR3 amino acids: CASKALAGDGNEQFF. The CDR3 DNA follows: TGTGCCAGCAAGGCCCTAGCGGGAGACGGGAATGAGCAGTTCTTC.

V gene TRBV5-1 combines with J gene TRBJ2-5, with 9 bases matching TRBD2. TRBJ2-7 explains the end of the DNA better; the J call may be wrong. The CDR3 contains 15 residues. Germline loops: CDR1 SGHRS, CDR2 YFSETQ. In nucleotides, the CDR3 is TGCGCCAGCAGCTTGGGGACTAGCGTTGTGTACGAGCAGTACTTC. It translates to CASSLGTSVVYEQYF.

The chain combines TRBV7-9 with TRBJ2-1, with TRBD2 matching 9 bases. The junction had 11 bases not matched to a gene; V was cut back by 1 base and J by 7 bases. The CDR3 is 17 residues long. Germline CDR1 SEHNR, CDR2 FQNEAQ (reference sequence). The chain's CDR3 is CASSLGEEREAGNEQFF. The CDR3 coding sequence is TGTGCCAGCAGCTTAGGGGAGGAGCGGGAGGCGGGGAATGAGCAGTTCTTC.

This clone has only one observation. This chain connects TRBV18 to TRBJ2-1; 12 bases align to TRBD2. This CDR3 region has 16 residues. V was pared by 2 bases and J by 4 bases, with 3 bases of the junction left unmatched. The germline V gene has CDR1 KGHSH and CDR2 LQKENI. The CDR3 bases are TGTGCCAGCTCACCAACGGGACTAGCGGGTTACAATGAGCAGTTCTTC. Amino acid sequence: CASSPTGLAGYNEQFF.

Only one count was recorded for this clone. The gene calls are TRBV11-3 and TRBJ2-5; TRBD2 matches 9 bases. CDR1 is SGHNT, CDR2 YENEEA, per germline. Germline trimming cut 4 bases from V and 4 bases from J; bases unmatched to any gene: 10. This CDR3 is built from 16 residues. The DNA of the CDR3 is TGTGCCAGCAGCTCCTCCATGATACTAGCGGGAGAGACCCAGTACTTC. It specifies CASSSSMILAGETQYF. Supplemented by reference TRBV11-3 and TRBJ2-5, the full variable domain reads EAGVVQSPRYKIIEKKQPVAFWCNPISGHNTLYWYLQNLGQGPELLIRYENEEAVDDSQLPKDRFSAERLKGVDSTLKIQPAELGDSAVYLCASSSSMILAGETQYFGPGTRLLVL.

The chain links TRBV1 to TRBJ2-4; TRBD2, as called in the table, went unchecked against the DNA. TRBV1 has pseudogene status. The CDR3 runs to 20 residues. The chain's CDR3 is CTSSQLPGLPQPSAKNIQYF. The CDR3 DNA sequence: TGCACCAGCAGCCAACTCCCGGGACTACCCCAACCCTCAGCCAAAAACATTCAGTACTTC.

This clone occurred a few times. V gene TRBV19 combines with J gene TRBJ1-5; tentatively, D is TRBD1 (6 bases). V was pared by 3 bases and J by 6 bases, with 15 bases between. The germline gives CDR1 LNHDA, CDR2 SQIVND (reference sequence). The CDR3 consists of 15 residues. The CDR3 nucleotides read TGTGCCAGTAGTATTGTTACAGGGACGAGTCAGCCCCAGCATTTT. This codes for CASSIVTGTSQPQHF.